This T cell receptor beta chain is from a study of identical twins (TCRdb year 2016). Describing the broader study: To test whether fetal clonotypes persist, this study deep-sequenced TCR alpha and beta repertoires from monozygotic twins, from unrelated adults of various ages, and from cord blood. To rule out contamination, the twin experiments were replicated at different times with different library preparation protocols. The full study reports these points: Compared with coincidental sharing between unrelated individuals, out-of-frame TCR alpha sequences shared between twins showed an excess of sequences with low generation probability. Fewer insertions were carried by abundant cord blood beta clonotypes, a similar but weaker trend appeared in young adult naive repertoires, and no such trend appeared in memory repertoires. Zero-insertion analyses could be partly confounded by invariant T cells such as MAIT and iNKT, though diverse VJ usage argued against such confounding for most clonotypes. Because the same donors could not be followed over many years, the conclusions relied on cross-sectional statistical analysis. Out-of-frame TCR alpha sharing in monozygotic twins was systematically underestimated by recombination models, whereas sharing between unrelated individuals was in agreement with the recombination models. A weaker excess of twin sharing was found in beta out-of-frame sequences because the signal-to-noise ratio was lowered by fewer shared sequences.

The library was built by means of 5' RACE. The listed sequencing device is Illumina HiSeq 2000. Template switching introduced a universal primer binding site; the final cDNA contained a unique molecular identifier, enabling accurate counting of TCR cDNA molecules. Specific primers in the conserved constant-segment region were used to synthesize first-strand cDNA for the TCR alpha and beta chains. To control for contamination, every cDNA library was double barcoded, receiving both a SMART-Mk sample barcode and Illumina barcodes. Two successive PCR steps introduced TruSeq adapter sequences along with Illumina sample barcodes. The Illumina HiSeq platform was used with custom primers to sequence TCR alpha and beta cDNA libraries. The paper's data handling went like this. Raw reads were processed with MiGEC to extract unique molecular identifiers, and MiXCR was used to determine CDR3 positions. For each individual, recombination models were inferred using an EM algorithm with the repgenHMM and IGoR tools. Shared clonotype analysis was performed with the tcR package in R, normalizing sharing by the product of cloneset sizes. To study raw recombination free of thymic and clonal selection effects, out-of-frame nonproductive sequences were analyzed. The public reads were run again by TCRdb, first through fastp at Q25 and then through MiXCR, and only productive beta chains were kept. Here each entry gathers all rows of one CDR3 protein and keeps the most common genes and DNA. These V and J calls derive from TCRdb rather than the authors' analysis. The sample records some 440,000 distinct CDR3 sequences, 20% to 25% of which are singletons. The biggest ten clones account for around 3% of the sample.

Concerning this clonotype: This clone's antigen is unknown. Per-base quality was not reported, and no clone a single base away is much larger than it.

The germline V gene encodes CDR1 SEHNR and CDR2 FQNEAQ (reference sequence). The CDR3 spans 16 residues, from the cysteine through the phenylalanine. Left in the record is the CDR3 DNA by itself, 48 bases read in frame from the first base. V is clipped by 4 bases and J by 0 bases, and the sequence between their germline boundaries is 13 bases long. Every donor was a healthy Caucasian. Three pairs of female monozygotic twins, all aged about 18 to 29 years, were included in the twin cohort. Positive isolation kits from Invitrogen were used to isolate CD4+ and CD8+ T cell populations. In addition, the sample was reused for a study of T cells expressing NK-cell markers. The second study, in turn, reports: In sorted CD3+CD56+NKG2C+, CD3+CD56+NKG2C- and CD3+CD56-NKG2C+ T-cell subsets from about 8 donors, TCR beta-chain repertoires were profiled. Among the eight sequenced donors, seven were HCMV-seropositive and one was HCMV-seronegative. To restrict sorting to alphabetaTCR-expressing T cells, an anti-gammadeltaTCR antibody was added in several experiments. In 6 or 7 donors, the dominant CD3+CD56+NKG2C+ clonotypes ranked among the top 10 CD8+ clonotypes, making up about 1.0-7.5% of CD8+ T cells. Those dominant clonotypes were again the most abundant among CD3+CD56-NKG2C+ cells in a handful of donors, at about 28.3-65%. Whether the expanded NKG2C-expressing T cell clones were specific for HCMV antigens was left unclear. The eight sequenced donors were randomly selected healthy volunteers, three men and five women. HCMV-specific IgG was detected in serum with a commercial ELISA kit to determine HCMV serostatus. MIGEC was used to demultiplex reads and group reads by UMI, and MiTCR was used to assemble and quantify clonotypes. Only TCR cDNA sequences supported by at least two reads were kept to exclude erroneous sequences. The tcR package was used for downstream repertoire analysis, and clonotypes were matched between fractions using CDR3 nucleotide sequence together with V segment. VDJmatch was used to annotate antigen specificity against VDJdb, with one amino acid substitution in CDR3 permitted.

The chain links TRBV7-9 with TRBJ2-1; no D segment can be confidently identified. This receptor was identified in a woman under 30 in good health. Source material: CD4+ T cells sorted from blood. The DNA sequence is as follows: TGTGCCAGCAGCTACTTAGGGTTGCGCTCCTACAATGAGCAGTTCTTC. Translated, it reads CASSYLGLRSYNEQFF.